These 31 T cell receptor beta chains were all obtained from the same sample, sequenced in a study of OX40 agonist ivuxolimab in advanced cancers. Assay used: immunoSEQ multiplex PCR; TCRdb lists only in-frame clones, some missing. This sample carries around 80,000 clones, around 86% of them seen once, and the ten largest clones take roughly 0.32%. Specimen: CD4+ or CD8+ T cells sorted from blood, collected in a trial of the OX40 agonist ivuxolimab. Source of these receptors: an adult with an advanced solid tumor such as melanoma, head and neck, liver or kidney cancer.

This chain uses TRBV7-6 with TRBJ2-1, with unresolved D. Germline V gives CDR1 SGHVS, CDR2 FNYEAQ. CDR3 size: 12 residues. V lost 0 bases and J lost 9, with 6 bases in between. The CDR3 region is CASSLAKTEQFF. CDR3 in DNA: TGTGCCAGCAGCTTAGCTAAGACTGAGCAGTTCTTC. The whole variable domain, filled in from reference TRBV7-6 and TRBJ2-1, reads GAGVSQSPRYKVTKRGQDVALRCDPISGHVSLYWYRQALGQGPEFLTYFNYEAQQDKSGLPNDRFSAERPEGSISTLTIQRTEQRDSAMYRCASSLAKTEQFFGPGTRLTVL.

The chain links TRBV18 to TRBJ2-5; 7 positions agree with TRBD2. This CDR3 is 16 amino acids long. V trimming: 1 base; J trimming: 2 bases; junction bases outside the gene matches: 7. Germline CDR1 KGHSH, CDR2 LQKENI. DNA of the CDR3: TGTGCCAGCTCACCACTTCCTAGCGGAAGACAAGAGACCCAGTACTTC. It specifies CASSPLPSGRQETQYF.

The CDR3 protein is CASTRWEGEQFF. The CDR3 DNA reads TGTGCCAGCACCCGTTGGGAGGGTGAGCAGTTCTTC. This chain joins TRBV11-2 and TRBJ2-1; 7 bases are a match to TRBD2. This CDR3 comprises 12 residues. Germline values: CDR1 SGHAT, CDR2 FQNNGV. V lost 7 bases and J lost 9; bases outside the gene matches: 6. Filled out from reference TRBV11-2 and TRBJ2-1, the complete variable domain reads EAGVAQSPRYKIIEKRQSVAFWCNPISGHATLYWYQQILGQGPKLLIQFQNNGVVDDSQLPKDRFSAERLKGVDSTLKIQPAKLEDSAVYLCASTRWEGEQFFGPGTRLTVL.

The rearrangement joins TRBV5-1 to TRBJ2-3, with 7 bases aligning to TRBD1. This CDR3 region has 16 residues. The germline CDR1 and CDR2 sequences are SGHRS and YFSETQ. Trimming at V came to 4 bases and at J to 0 bases, leaving 8 bases not matched to a gene. The chain's CDR3 is CASSSRQGRSTDTQYF. The CDR3 nucleotides read TGCGCCAGCAGCAGTAGACAGGGTAGGAGCACAGATACGCAGTATTTT.

The chain links TRBV7-9 to TRBJ2-2, with 9 bases fitting TRBD1. The CDR3 has 16 amino acids. The V segment lost 1 base and the J segment 2 bases; nucleotides outside the gene matches: 2. The germline CDR1 and CDR2 sequences are SEHNR and FQNEAQ (reference sequence). DNA for the CDR3: TGTGCCAGCAGCTTAGGGACAGGGGCCAACACCGGGGAGCTGTTTTTT. Translating gives CASSLGTGANTGELFF.

The V and J genes are TRBV7-9 and TRBJ1-1; D unresolved. CDR3 size: 12 residues. Trimming pared 5 bases from V and 10 bases from J, leaving 14 bases between. The germline CDR1 and CDR2 sequences are SEHNR and FQNEAQ (reference sequence). The CDR3 protein is CASSAGPRGAFF. Here the CDR3 DNA reads TGTGCCAGCAGCGCTGGACCTCGGGGAGCTTTCTTT.

The J gene is TRBJ2-3, the V gene TRBV7-9; the D gene could be TRBD1 or TRBD2 (5 bases each). In germline, CDR1 is SEHNR, CDR2 FQNEAQ (reference sequence). V dropped 5 bases and J dropped 0 bases, with 21 bases sitting between them. The CDR3 is 18 amino acids. The DNA for the CDR3 is TGTGCCAGCAGCCGATATCAACCACGAGGGGTCAGCACAGATACGCAGTATTTT. Encoded protein: CASSRYQPRGVSTDTQYF.

This chain joins TRBV5-1 and TRBJ2-7; TRBD2 agrees at 7 bases. Per the germline V gene, CDR1 is SGHRS and CDR2 is YFSETQ. Losses at the gene ends were 0 bases for V and 5 bases for J; bases not matched to a gene: 8. This CDR3 region has 15 residues. CDR3 bases: TGCGCCAGCAGCTTGGGGACGGGGGGAGGCAACGAGCAGTACTTC. This encodes CASSLGTGGGNEQYF.

CDR3 nucleotide sequence: TGTGCCAGCAGCCCGCGGGGGGGCAACACAGATACGCAGTATTTT. Translation gives CASSPRGGNTDTQYF. The chain combines TRBV11-2 with TRBJ2-3, with 9 positions matching TRBD2. The CDR3 length is 15 residues. V dropped 5 bases and J dropped 2; count of bases not matched to a gene: 5. Per the germline V gene, CDR1 is SGHAT and CDR2 is FQNNGV.

This chain links TRBV5-6 with TRBJ1-1, with 7 nucleotides matching TRBD1. Germline V CDR1 and CDR2: SGHDT, YYEEEE. J was trimmed by 0 bases and V by 4 bases; bases with no gene match: 6. There are 15 residues in the CDR3. The CDR3: CASSGMDRLNTEAFF. The DNA of the CDR3 is TGTGCCAGCAGCGGGATGGACAGGTTGAACACTGAAGCTTTCTTT.

This chain joins TRBV6-1 and TRBJ2-7, with 7 bases fitting TRBD2. CDR1 and CDR2 (germline): MNHNS, SASEGT. V lost 0 bases to trimming and J lost 4 bases; unmatched junction nucleotides: 6. The CDR3 is 15 residues long. In DNA, the CDR3 is TGTGCCAGCAGTGAAGCGGTGCGGGGGTTATACGAGCAGTACGTC. This gives the protein CASSEAVRGLYEQYV.

The chain uses TRBV15 and TRBJ1-5; D is uncertain. The CDR3 consists of 17 residues. Germline values: CDR1 LNHNV, CDR2 YYDKDF (reference sequence). Trimming stripped 4 bases from V and 4 bases from J, with 20 bases between. The CDR3: CATSTSSSLGFNQPQHF. The DNA of the CDR3 is TGTGCCACCAGCACTTCTTCGTCATTAGGGTTTAATCAGCCCCAGCATTTT.

This chain links TRBV9 with TRBJ1-2, with unresolved D. Germline assignment: CDR1 SGDLS and CDR2 YYNGEE. V gave up 2 bases and J gave up 0 bases, with 8 bases separating them. The CDR3 spans 14 residues. The CDR3 DNA reads TGTGCCAGCAGCGTCGGCAGTTCTAACTATGGCTACACCTTC. This gives the protein CASSVGSSNYGYTF.

This clone was detected only once. This sample also contains other DNA sequences that code for the same CDR3. The rearrangement joins TRBV27 to TRBJ1-2; D gene uncertain. V gave up 2 bases and J gave up 0 bases, with 10 bases separating them. Germline V gives CDR1 MNHEY, CDR2 SMNVEV (reference sequence). This CDR3 region has 15 residues. This CDR3 reads CASSLKGPPNYGYTF. CDR3 in DNA: TGTGCCAGCAGTTTAAAAGGGCCACCTAACTATGGCTACACCTTC.

This sequence joins TRBV25-1 and TRBJ2-5; perhaps TRBD1 as D (6 bases). The germline CDR1 and CDR2 sequences are MGHDK and SYGVNS. This CDR3 has 14 residues. V dropped 1 base and J dropped 2 bases, with 8 bases sitting between them. In DNA form, the CDR3 reads TGTGCCAGCAGTGAATTAGGGGGTCAAGAGACCCAGTACTTC. It encodes CASSELGGQETQYF.

This chain connects TRBV10-1 to TRBJ1-1, with D unclear. Trimming left V 2 bases short and J 5 bases short, with 9 bases between. The CDR3 covers 13 residues. Per the germline V gene, CDR1 is WNHNN and CDR2 is SYGVQD (reference sequence). CDR3 in amino acids: CASSEATATEAFF. In DNA form, the CDR3 reads TGCGCCAGCAGTGAGGCTACAGCAACTGAAGCTTTCTTT.

V and J are TRBV7-2 and TRBJ1-5; 9 bases align to TRBD1. V lost 6 bases, J lost 2 bases, and 14 bases stayed unmatched. The germline gives CDR1 SGHTA, CDR2 FQGNSA. The CDR3 is 18 amino acids. CDR3 amino acids: CASRPPGQGGLGNQPQHF. CDR3 bases: TGTGCCAGCAGACCCCCGGGACAGGGAGGTTTGGGCAATCAGCCCCAGCATTTT.

The genes are TRBV27 and TRBJ2-2, with D possibly being TRBD1 or TRBD2 (5 bases each). The CDR3 runs to 13 residues. Germline loops: CDR1 MNHEY, CDR2 SMNVEV (reference sequence). Trimming took off 3 bases at V and 10 bases at J, with 12 bases between the two ends. The CDR3 sequence is CASSFLGREELFF. The CDR3, as DNA: TGTGCCAGCAGTTTCTTGGGACGGGAGGAGCTGTTTTTT.

V gene TRBV5-1 combines with J gene TRBJ1-1; 9 nucleotides line up with TRBD1. Germline trimming cut 2 bases from V and 6 bases from J; bases unmatched to any gene: 8. From germline, CDR1 is SGHRS and CDR2 YFSETQ. There are 15 residues in the CDR3. Here the CDR3 DNA reads TGCGCCAGCAGCTTTACACCTGACAGGGGGGCTGAAGCTTTCTTT. Residues: CASSFTPDRGAEAFF.

The chain joins TRBV6-5 to TRBJ1-1, with a tentative D call TRBD1 (5 bases). This CDR3 has 15 residues. The germline V gene has CDR1 MNHEY and CDR2 SVGAGI. The ends were cut back, 2 bases at V and 1 base at J, with 11 bases in the middle. The CDR3 DNA follows: TGTGCCAGCAGTTACCGTAGGGGTACGAACACTGAAGCTTTCTTT. Its protein is CASSYRRGTNTEAFF.

Worth noting for this clone: Other DNA sequences in the sample encode the same CDR3. CDR3 nucleotides: TGTGCCAGCTCACCGGGGGAGACCCAGTACTTC. It is translated as CASSPGETQYF. The V gene is TRBV18, the J gene TRBJ2-5; D is undetermined. Germline values: CDR1 KGHSH, CDR2 LQKENI. V was shortened by 3 bases and J by 5 bases, with 4 bases between the two germline ends. This CDR3 spans 11 amino acids. The full variable domain, with the rest looked up from reference TRBV18 and TRBJ2-5, is NAGVMQNPRHLVRRRGQEARLRCSPMKGHSHVYWYRQLPEEGLKFMVYLQKENIIDESGMPKERFSAEFPKEGPSILRIQQVVRGDSAAYFCASSPGETQYFGPGTRLLVL.

The V call is TRBV9, the J call TRBJ2-3; tentatively, D is TRBD1 (6 bases). The CDR3 sequence is 16 residues long. V lost 2 bases to trimming and J lost 0 bases, with 13 bases between them. From germline, CDR1 is SGDLS and CDR2 YYNGEE. The CDR3 nucleotides read TGTGCCAGCAGCGTGACCGGGACAACAAGCACAGATACGCAGTATTTT. As protein: CASSVTGTTSTDTQYF.

This chain connects TRBV11-2 to TRBJ2-3; the match to TRBD2 covers 9 bases. This CDR3 is built from 17 residues. Germline CDR1 and CDR2: SGHAT and FQNNGV. J was trimmed by 1 base and V by 5 bases; bases with no gene match: 10. This chain's CDR3 is CASSQGGRARRTDTQYF. The DNA for the CDR3 is TGTGCCAGCAGCCAGGGCGGGAGGGCCCGGCGCACAGATACGCAGTATTTT.

This clone is a singleton in its sample. In the same sample, other DNA sequences code for this CDR3. This rearrangement joins TRBV20-1 to TRBJ1-1; D is uncertain. The CDR3 loop spans 11 amino acids. The ends were cut back, 3 bases at V and 4 bases at J, with 6 bases in the middle. The germline V gene has CDR1 DFQATT and CDR2 SNEGSKA (reference sequence). The CDR3 DNA is TGCAGTGCTAGTACGGGCACTGAAGCTTTCTTT. Translation gives CSASTGTEAFF.

This chain uses TRBV2 with TRBJ2-3, with TRBD2 matching 10 bases. J was trimmed by 6 bases and V by 3 bases; bases with no gene match: 12. Germline V CDR1 and CDR2: SNHLY, FYNNEI. The CDR3 loop spans 17 amino acids. The CDR3 DNA sequence: TGTGCCAGCAGTGACGCGAGCGGGAGGGCCGTAAGGGATACGCAGTATTTT. Amino acid sequence: CASSDASGRAVRDTQYF.

The rearrangement joins TRBV27 to TRBJ1-1; no firm D call. V dropped 4 bases and J dropped 5 bases, with 11 bases sitting between them. Germline V gene data show CDR1 as MNHEY and CDR2 as SMNVEV (reference sequence). The CDR3 runs 13 residues. CDR3 amino acids: CASSYTGRTEAFF. The CDR3 DNA sequence: TGTGCCAGCAGTTATACGGGGAGGACTGAAGCTTTCTTT.

The V and J genes are TRBV29-1 and TRBJ1-2; no reliable D call. The CDR3 loop spans 11 amino acids. CDR1 and CDR2 (germline): SQVTM, ANQGSEA. V was trimmed by 6 bases and J by 6 bases, leaving 11 bases between them. The CDR3 coding sequence is TGCAGCGTATGGAGAAGCGATGGCTACACCTTC. It translates to CSVWRSDGYTF. The whole variable domain, filled in from reference TRBV29-1 and TRBJ1-2, reads SAVISQKPSRDICQRGTSLTIQCQVDSQVTMMFWYRQQPGQSLTLIATANQGSEATYESGFVIDKFPISRPNLTFSTLTVSNMSPEDSSIYLCSVWRSDGYTFGSGTRLTVV.

The chain has TRBV19 and TRBJ1-3; no clear D gene. CDR3 length equals 15 residues. Looked up from germline, CDR1 is LNHDA and CDR2 is SQIVND (reference sequence). With 1 base removed from V and 0 bases from J, the gap between germline ends came to 7 bases. The CDR3 protein is CASSIGGNSGNTIYF. CDR3 DNA sequence: TGTGCCAGTAGTATAGGAGGGAACTCTGGAAACACCATATATTTT.

The V gene is TRBV18, the J gene TRBJ2-6; D remains ambiguous. Trimming took 1 base from V and 5 from J, leaving 6 bases between them. This CDR3 is built from 14 residues. CDR1 and CDR2 (germline): KGHSH, LQKENI. This chain's CDR3 is CASSPQGRANVLTF. The CDR3 DNA is TGTGCCAGCTCACCACAGGGTAGGGCCAACGTCCTGACTTTC.

The rearrangement links TRBV5-1 to TRBJ1-2; D is perhaps TRBD1 (6 bases). Trimming took 2 bases from V and 7 from J, leaving 9 bases between them. Germline CDR1 SGHRS, CDR2 YFSETQ. The CDR3 is 12 residues long. The CDR3 protein is CASSFAGVGYTF. Written as DNA, the CDR3 is TGCGCCAGCAGCTTCGCAGGGGTTGGCTACACCTTC. Using reference TRBV5-1 and TRBJ1-2 for the parts outside the CDR3, the full variable domain is KAGVTQTPRYLIKTRGQQVTLSCSPISGHRSVSWYQQTPGQGLQFLFEYFSETQRNKGNFPGRFSGRQFSNSRSEMNVSTLELGDSALYLCASSFAGVGYTFGSGTRLTVV.

This chain connects TRBV19 to TRBJ2-2, with unresolved D. The CDR3 is 14 amino acids. With 4 bases removed from V and 5 bases from J, the gap between germline ends came to 11 bases. The V gene's germline CDR1 is LNHDA and CDR2 SQIVND (reference sequence). This chain's CDR3 is CASSTGWPTGELFF. The CDR3 coding sequence is TGTGCCAGTAGTACCGGGTGGCCGACCGGGGAGCTGTTTTTT.